What follows are 20 T cell receptor beta chains derived from one specimen sequenced in a study of response to subunit inactivated influenza vaccine. From the RT-PCR reads, TCRdb called clonotypes with MiXCR, one entry per CDR3 protein. The data show about 500,000 distinct CDR3 sequences, 16% seen once. The sequencing here drew on CD4+ T cells sorted from PBMCs, taken about 23 months after vaccination. Receptor source: a man between 50 and 69 years old who received an inactivated influenza vaccine.

The chain joins TRBV6-2 or TRBV6-3 to TRBJ2-3; D might be TRBD2 (6 bases). Trimming left V 6 bases short and J 3 bases short, with 10 bases between. This CDR3 comprises 13 residues. Germline CDR1 reads MNHEY; CDR2 reads SVGEGT. This CDR3 is CASRARETDTQYF. The CDR3 nucleotides are TGTGCCAGCAGGGCCCGGGAGACAGATACGCAGTATTTT.

A few counts support this clonotype. This rearrangement joins TRBV12-3 or TRBV12-4 to TRBJ2-1; D might be TRBD2 (6 bases). This CDR3 has 15 amino acids. Trimming took off 5 bases at V and 1 base at J, with 12 bases between the two ends. The CDR3 loop is CASSLKRVSYNEQFF. The DNA of the CDR3 is TGTGCCAGCAGTCTCAAGCGGGTATCCTACAATGAGCAGTTCTTC.

This clonotype has just a few counts. The chain recombines TRBV20-1 with TRBJ2-3; 13 nucleotides match TRBD2. In germline, CDR1 is DFQATT, CDR2 SNEGSKA (reference sequence). The CDR3 runs to 13 residues. The ends lost 6 bases at V and 7 bases at J; junction bases unmatched: 4. The CDR3 bases are TGCAGTGCCGGGACTAGCGGGATATATACGCAGTATTTT. Translating it yields CSAGTSGIYTQYF.

This clonotype was seen a few times. The V gene is TRBV9, the J gene TRBJ2-7, with D possibly matching TRBD2 (7 bases). The germline V gene encodes CDR1 SGDLS and CDR2 YYNGEE. Trimming took 0 bases from V and 2 from J, leaving 12 bases between them. This CDR3 contains 15 residues. The CDR3 spells CASSVEQGGPYEQYF. CDR3 DNA: TGTGCCAGCAGCGTAGAACAGGGAGGGCCCTACGAGCAGTACTTC.

V usage is TRBV20-1 and J usage is TRBJ2-1, with 11 bases lining up with TRBD2. The CDR3 covers 15 residues. CDR1 is DFQATT and CDR2 is SNEGSKA in the germline V gene (reference sequence). After removal of 1 base from V and 8 bases from J, the junction contained 7 bases not matched to a gene. CDR3 DNA sequence: TGCAGTGCTAGAGTTTTTACTAGCGGGAGCGATGAGCAGTTCTTC. Protein: CSARVFTSGSDEQFF.

CDR3 coding DNA: TGTGCCAGCAGTTCCGGACAGCTTAATGAAAAACTGTTTTTT. Translation: CASSSGQLNEKLFF. The chain employs TRBV12-3 or TRBV12-4 and TRBJ1-4, with D perhaps TRBD1 (6 bases). This CDR3 comprises 14 residues. V was shortened by 4 bases and J by 4 bases, with 10 bases between the two germline ends.

This clonotype has more than one count but fewer than ten. V is TRBV29-1 and J is TRBJ1-3; D is possibly TRBD1 (6 bases). This CDR3 spans 15 amino acids. Between the trimmed V and J ends, which lost 2 bases and 2 bases, there was a span of 13 bases. CDR1 is SQVTM, CDR2 ANQGSEA, per germline. The CDR3 reads CSVETSGQPGNTIYF. DNA of the CDR3: TGCAGCGTTGAAACCTCAGGACAGCCTGGAAACACCATATATTTT. Using reference TRBV29-1 and TRBJ1-3 for the parts outside the CDR3, the full variable domain is SAVISQKPSRDICQRGTSLTIQCQVDSQVTMMFWYRQQPGQSLTLIATANQGSEATYESGFVIDKFPISRPNLTFSTLTVSNMSPEDSSIYLCSVETSGQPGNTIYFGEGSWLTVV.

The chain recombines TRBV6-1 with TRBJ1-5; 7 bases align to TRBD1. CDR3 size: 12 residues. CDR1 is MNHNS and CDR2 is SASEGT in the germline V gene. V shed 7 bases and J 7 bases; nucleotides not matched to a gene: 4. DNA of the CDR3: TGTGCCAGCAAGGTAGGGGGCCAGCCCCAGCATTTT. Translated: CASKVGGQPQHF.

The sample holds many counts of this clonotype. The chain links TRBV12-3 or TRBV12-4 to TRBJ1-5; 7 bases line up with TRBD1. The CDR3 is 15 residues long. After removal of 1 base from V and 5 bases from J, the junction contained 5 bases not matched to a gene. CDR3 sequence (DNA): TGTGCCAGCAGTTTAGAACAGGGGCGGCATCAGCCCCAGCATTTT. It yields the protein CASSLEQGRHQPQHF.

Written as DNA, the CDR3 is TGCAGCGTTGAATTAGCGGAGATTTACAATGAGCAGTTCTTC. This sequence encodes CSVELAEIYNEQFF. V is TRBV29-1 and J is TRBJ2-1; the D gene is possibly TRBD2 (6 bases). The germline CDR1 and CDR2 sequences are SQVTM and ANQGSEA. This CDR3 comprises 14 residues. The germline V and J ends were trimmed by 2 bases and 4 bases, with 12 bases remaining between them.

The chain uses TRBV24-1 and TRBJ2-1, with 7 bases that match TRBD2. The CDR3 spans 17 residues. CDR1 is KGHDR, CDR2 SFDVKD, per germline. V lost 0 bases, J lost 3 bases, and 7 bases stayed unmatched. DNA of the CDR3: TGTGCCACCAGTGATTTGGTCCGAGCGGGGAACTACAATGAGCAGTTCTTC. The encoded protein is CATSDLVRAGNYNEQFF.

The genes are TRBV15 and TRBJ2-7; 8 bases fit TRBD1. V trimming: 0 bases; J trimming: 5 bases; junction bases outside the gene matches: 3. This CDR3 contains 14 residues. CDR1 and CDR2 (germline): LNHNV, YYDKDF (reference sequence). The DNA for the CDR3 is TGTGCCACCAGCAGAGACAGGGGGCTTAACGAGCAGTACTTC. This gives the protein CATSRDRGLNEQYF.

This clonotype has more than one count but fewer than ten. In DNA, the CDR3 is TGCGCCAGCAGCTTCGGGTCTAGCGGGAGGATCTCCTACGAGCAGTACTTC. Translated, it gives CASSFGSSGRISYEQYF. J is TRBJ2-7 and V is TRBV5-1; the match to TRBD2 covers 11 bases. The CDR3 extends over 17 amino acids. Trimming took 2 bases from V and 0 from J; bases not matched to a gene: 7. Germline V gives CDR1 SGHRS, CDR2 YFSETQ.

This chain uses TRBV10-2 with TRBJ1-6; 10 bases fit TRBD1. The V gene end was trimmed by 2 bases and the J gene end by 6 bases; junction bases not matched to a gene: 1. Germline V gene lookup returns CDR1 WSHSY and CDR2 SAAADI. The CDR3 length is 15 residues. The CDR3 DNA follows: TGCGCCAGCAGTGAGAGGGACAGGGGTAATTCACCCCTCCACTTT. Its protein is CASSERDRGNSPLHF.

This clonotype appeared many times. V usage is TRBV4-3 and J usage is TRBJ2-1; D may be TRBD1 (6 bases). The germline V gene encodes CDR1 LGHNA and CDR2 YSLEER. Trimming shortened V by 0 bases and J by 0 bases, and 9 bases separated the two germline ends. This CDR3 spans 16 amino acids. The CDR3 DNA is TGCGCCAGCAGCCAAGATTGGACAGCCTCCTACAATGAGCAGTTCTTC. Its protein product is CASSQDWTASYNEQFF.

V is TRBV4-2 and J is TRBJ2-5, with D possibly being TRBD2 (7 bases). Trimming cost V 1 base and J 5 bases, with 14 bases left between them. This CDR3 has 15 amino acids. Germline CDR1 LGHNA, CDR2 YNFKEQ. CDR3 loop: CASSQVGGGRETQYF. CDR3 sequence (DNA): TGTGCCAGCAGCCAAGTTGGCGGGGGCAGGGAGACCCAGTACTTC.

This clonotype has only a few counts. The rearrangement uses TRBV7-2 and TRBJ1-5; 8 bases match TRBD1. The CDR3 is made up of 15 amino acids. Trimming at V came to 4 bases and at J to 2 bases, leaving 4 bases not matched to a gene. Germline loops: CDR1 SGHTA, CDR2 FQGNSA. In DNA form, the CDR3 reads TGTGCCAGCAGCTCCAGGGGGCTCGGCAATCAGCCCCAGCATTTT. Translation gives CASSSRGLGNQPQHF. Combining the CDR3 with reference TRBV7-2 and TRBJ1-5 gives the whole variable domain GAGVSQSPSNKVTEKGKDVELRCDPISGHTALYWYRQSLGQGLEFLIYFQGNSAPDKSGLPSDRFSAERTGGSVSTLTIQRTQQEDSAVYLCASSSRGLGNQPQHFGDGTRLSIL.

The J gene is TRBJ2-7, the V gene TRBV20-1, with unresolved D. The length of the CDR3 is 11 residues. The V end lost 2 bases, the J end lost 4 bases, and 6 bases lay between the germline ends. Germline assignment: CDR1 DFQATT and CDR2 SNEGSKA (reference sequence). The CDR3 DNA sequence: TGCAGTGCTAGACAGGATTACGAGCAGTACTTC. This codes for CSARQDYEQYF.

J is TRBJ2-1 and V is TRBV5-1; 9 bases match TRBD1. The CDR3 contains 16 residues. Trimming at V came to 4 bases and at J to 1 base, leaving 6 bases not matched to a gene. Germline CDR1 reads SGHRS; CDR2 reads YFSETQ. CDR3 nucleotides: TGCGCCAGCAGCGGGGGACAGGGTGAGTCCTACAATGAGCAGTTCTTC. Protein product: CASSGGQGESYNEQFF.

The chain carries TRBV28 and TRBJ1-5; perhaps TRBD1 as D (6 bases). Germline V lookup: CDR1 MDHEN, CDR2 SYDVKM. Deletions cut 6 bases from V and 0 bases from J, with 12 bases between. CDR3 length equals 15 residues. DNA for the CDR3: TGTGCCAGCAGCCCCGACAGGCATAGCAATCAGCCCCAGCATTTT. Its protein is CASSPDRHSNQPQHF.